A selection of T cell receptor beta chains follows, all from one sample in a study of CD8+ T cells in alopecia areata. TCRdb's copy holds only in-frame clones and misses some; the assay was immunoSEQ multiplex PCR. The sample records 110,000 or so clones, around two fifths being singletons. The specimen was CD4+ T cells sorted from blood. These receptors were collected from a human donor with alopecia areata. The CDR3 runs from the conserved cysteine through the conserved F or W. D genes are given only for firm matches. Size values are once, few and many counts, or a class for expanded clones, and some rows have none.

V: TRBV30; J: TRBJ2-1; D: NA; size: NA; DNA: TGTGCCTGGAGTGGCAGCAAGGCGATAAGCTACAATGAGCAGTTCTTC; CDR3: CAWSGSKAISYNEQFF
V: TRBV29-1; J: TRBJ2-1; D: NA; size: NA; DNA: TGCAGCGCCGACAGGAAACTCAATGAGCAGTTCTTC; CDR3: CSADRKLNEQFF
V: TRBV30; J: TRBJ2-2; D: TRBD1; size: NA; DNA: TGTGCCTGGAGTGTAACCAAGACAGGGTCCCACGGGGAGCTGTTTTTT; CDR3: CAWSVTKTGSHGELFF
V: TRBV28; J: TRBJ2-6; D: NA; size: few; DNA: TGTGCCAGCAGTGGTTCCTCTGGGGCCAACGTCCTGACTTTC; CDR3: CASSGSSGANVLTF
V: TRBV7-9; J: TRBJ1-1; D: NA; size: few; DNA: TGTGCCAGCACCAAGCAAGTGGGGGACACTGAAGCTTTCTTT; CDR3: CASTKQVGDTEAFF
V: TRBV25-1; J: TRBJ1-3; D: NA; size: NA; DNA: TGTGCCAGCAGTGATGCTGTCTTCTCTGGAAACACCATATATTTT; CDR3: CASSDAVFSGNTIYF
V: TRBV29-1; J: TRBJ2-1; D: TRBD2; size: NA; DNA: TGCAGCGGCCTAGCGGGACTATACAATGAGCAGTTCTTC; CDR3: CSGLAGLYNEQFF
V: TRBV5-1; J: TRBJ2-7; D: NA; size: few; DNA: TGCGCCAGCAGCTTGGACGGCAAAGGTTGGGACTTC; CDR3: CASSLDGKGWDF
V: TRBV9; J: TRBJ2-2; D: NA; size: NA; DNA: TGTGCCAGCAGCGTAGTTGGGGTCGGCACCGGGGAGCTGTTTTTT; CDR3: CASSVVGVGTGELFF
V: TRBV4-3; J: TRBJ1-4; D: NA; size: NA; DNA: TGCGCCAGCAGTATCCCCCTGAGAGATGAAAAACTGTTTTTT; CDR3: CASSIPLRDEKLFF